This entry describes one T cell receptor beta chain. Its cognate antigen has yet to be identified. No much larger clone exists at a distance of one base, and base qualities are not known. This sample stems from a study of blood T cell repertoires in COVID-19 (dated by TCRdb to 2020 to 2022). Broadly, across the study: Samples covering the acute and convalescent phases of COVID-19 were provided by collaborators in the United States, Italy and Spain. The material from the prospective study consisted of cDNA or gDNA derived from T cells, B-cell-depleted T cells, or PBMCs. The dataset comprised deeply sampled blood TCRbeta repertoires from subjects exposed to, actively infected with, or recovered from COVID-19. The repertoires were released in a freely available public database meant as a resource for research on the immune response to SARS-CoV-2. Samples came from the ongoing ImmuneRACE study (first 160 participants) plus 1,254 subjects from 6 global collaborators. Nearly every sample came with metadata listing a de-identified subject ID, COVID-19 status, age in years and sex. Where available, HLA class I and class II types were taken from metadata supplied by the sample provider and were not determined by assay-based typing.

TCRbeta CDR3 regions were amplified from genomic DNA by means of the immunoSEQ Assay, a bias-controlled multiplex PCR. The published analysis was carried out like this. The number of nucleated cells in each sample was estimated by amplification of reference gene primers within the assay. To quantify the absolute abundance of each unique TCRbeta CDR3 rearrangement, sequence reads were collapsed and filtered. For each sample, productive Simpson clonality was calculated by taking the square root of Simpson's diversity index across productive rearrangements. TCRdb limited this immuneACCESS table to in-frame rearrangements with V and J called. A share of clones is missing; checked studies link under half to unresolved V genes, and the rest is unexplained. D and trimming were read from the DNA, whereas the V and J calls and clone size are those reported in that table. This sample holds approximately 300,000 clones; 70% to 90% were observed only once. 3.5% to 5.5% of the sample goes to the ten largest clones.

CDR1 and CDR2 were assigned from the germline V gene as SQVTM and ANQGSEA. Counted from cysteine to phenylalanine, this CDR3 has 11 amino acids. The kept DNA is CDR3 alone, 33 bases in frame from the first base. V was cut back by 5 bases and J by 8 bases, leaving a gap of 12 bases between them. Study-level results and caveats: How much clinical and demographic metadata was included differed by source and by participant, and the metadata was provided uncurated.

Participants in the prospective study were aged roughly 18 to 89 years, lived in over 20 United States geographic areas, and enrolled through a virtual design. Cohort assignment in the prospective study relied on participant-reported clinical history from a screening survey and a study questionnaire. ImmuneRACE Cohort 3 recovered participants were defined by two consecutive negative NP/OP PCR tests, healthcare professional clearance, or symptom resolution. Mobile phlebotomists in the prospective study collected whole blood, serum and a nasopharyngeal or oropharyngeal swab from every participant. Over a roughly 2-month period, participants in the prospective study had the option of providing additional blood draws and questionnaires. Before DNA extraction, prospective study blood samples were shipped either frozen or at room temperature.

The V and J genes are TRBV29-1 and TRBJ1-2; TRBD1 is a possible D gene, resting on 6 matching bases. The specimen sequenced was PBMCs or T cells enriched from blood (not recorded which). This receptor was identified in a young woman who had recovered from COVID-19. The CDR3 protein is CSVTVDSGYTF. The DNA reads as follows: TGCAGCGTTACCGTGGACAGCGGCTACACCTTC.